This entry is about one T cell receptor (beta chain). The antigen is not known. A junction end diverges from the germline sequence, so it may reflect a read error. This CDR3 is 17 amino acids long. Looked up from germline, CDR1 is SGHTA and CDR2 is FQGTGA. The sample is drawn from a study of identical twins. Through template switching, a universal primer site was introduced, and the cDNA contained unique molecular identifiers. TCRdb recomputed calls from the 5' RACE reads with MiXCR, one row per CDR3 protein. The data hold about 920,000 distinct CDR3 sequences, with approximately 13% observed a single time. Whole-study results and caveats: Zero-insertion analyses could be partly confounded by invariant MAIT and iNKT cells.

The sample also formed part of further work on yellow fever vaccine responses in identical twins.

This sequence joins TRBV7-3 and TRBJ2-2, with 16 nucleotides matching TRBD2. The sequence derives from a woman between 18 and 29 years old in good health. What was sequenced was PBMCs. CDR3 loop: CASSSGLAGGTAGELVF. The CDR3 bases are TGTGCCAGCAGCTCGGGACTAGCGGGAGGGACGGCCGGGGAGCTGGTTTTT.